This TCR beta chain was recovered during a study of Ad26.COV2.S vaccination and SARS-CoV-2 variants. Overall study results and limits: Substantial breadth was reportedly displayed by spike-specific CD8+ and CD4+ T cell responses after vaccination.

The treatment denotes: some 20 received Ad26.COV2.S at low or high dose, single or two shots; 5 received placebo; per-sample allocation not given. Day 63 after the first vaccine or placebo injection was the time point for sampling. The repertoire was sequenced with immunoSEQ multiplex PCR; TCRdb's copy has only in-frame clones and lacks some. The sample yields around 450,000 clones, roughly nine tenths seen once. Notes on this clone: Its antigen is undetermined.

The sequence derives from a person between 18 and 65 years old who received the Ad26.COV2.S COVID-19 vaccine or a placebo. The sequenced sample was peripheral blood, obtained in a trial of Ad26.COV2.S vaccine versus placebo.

The CDR3 region has the DNA TGTGCCAGCAGCTTACAGGCCTCCTCCTACGAGCAGTACTTC. Encoded protein: CASSLQASSYEQYF. The chain couples TRBV7-2 to TRBJ2-7; no clear D. Deletions cut 2 bases from V and 0 bases from J, with 8 bases between. This CDR3 has 14 amino acids. The germline CDR1 and CDR2 sequences are SGHTA and FQGNSA.